This T cell receptor (beta chain) came from a study of spatial heterogeneity in lung cancer. Germline V gene sequence: CDR1 SGHRS, CDR2 YFSETQ. V was cut by 3 bases and J by 2 bases, with 15 bases left in between. The CDR3 extends over 15 amino acids. By sample fraction, this clonotype is medium-sized. The target antigen is unknown. Study findings and constraints: Regional and ubiquitous nonsynonymous mutations were tracked by counts of regional and ubiquitous expanded TCRs, respectively. Tumor mutation count correlated with how many alpha and beta TCRs expanded intratumorally.

Time point of the sample: sample taken at primary tumor resection. The sequenced material consisted of unsorted whole RNA from tumor, nontumor lung or frozen PBMC. Unique molecular identifiers, one per molecule, were present on every TCR cDNA molecule. TCRdb re-called the 5' RACE reads through MiXCR, storing one row per CDR3 protein. The sample carries around 6,000 distinct CDR3 sequences, 1.3% recorded once. The V and J genes are TRBV5-1 and TRBJ2-7; D perhaps matches TRBD1 (5 bases). This clonotype originated in a male donor with early-stage non-small cell lung cancer. The material was lung tumor tissue, obtained at surgery. Here the CDR3 reads CASSSGAGSAYEQYF. CDR3 sequence (DNA): TGCGCCAGCAGCTCAGGTGCAGGGTCCGCCTACGAGCAGTACTTC.